The rows below give T cell receptor beta chains drawn from one sample of a study of cytomegalovirus exposure and HLA in healthy donors. The data were produced by immunoSEQ multiplex PCR, yet TCRdb's version contains in-frame clones alone and is incomplete. The repertoire consists of some 65,000 clones, with around 80% occurring once and the leading ten covering around 3%. The sample taken for sequencing was PBMCs. These receptors originate from a girl aged 10-17 years in good health and CMV-seropositive. CDR3s include the opening cysteine and the closing phenylalanine or tryptophan. The order of the fields is J gene, D gene, clone size, V gene, CDR3 protein, CDR3 DNA. D genes are given only for firm matches. Some rows have no size entry. The others give once, few or many, or a class for an expanded clone.

J gene: TRBJ1-2; D gene: .; clone size: .; V gene: TRBV28; CDR3 protein: CASRSGQGYTF; CDR3 DNA: TGTGCCAGCAGGTCAGGGCAAGGCTACACCTTC
J gene: TRBJ1-4; D gene: .; clone size: .; V gene: TRBV7-2; CDR3 protein: CASSLAPVAGLRGEKLFF; CDR3 DNA: TGTGCCAGCAGCTTAGCGCCCGTGGCAGGGCTGCGAGGTGAAAAACTGTTTTTT
J gene: TRBJ2-5; D gene: TRBD2; clone size: .; V gene: TRBV4-1; CDR3 protein: CASRQFGRASSETQYF; CDR3 DNA: TGCGCCAGCAGGCAATTCGGGAGGGCCAGTAGCGAGACCCAGTACTTC
J gene: TRBJ2-2; D gene: .; clone size: .; V gene: TRBV7-2; CDR3 protein: CASSFFSGGRTGELFF; CDR3 DNA: TGTGCCAGCAGCTTTTTTAGCGGTGGTCGCACCGGGGAGCTGTTTTTT
J gene: TRBJ2-2; D gene: .; clone size: .; V gene: TRBV10-2; CDR3 protein: CASTEFAGKGNTGELFF; CDR3 DNA: TGCGCCAGCACTGAATTCGCGGGAAAGGGCAACACCGGGGAGCTGTTTTTT
J gene: TRBJ1-1; D gene: .; clone size: .; V gene: TRBV10-3; CDR3 protein: CAISPQAQNTEAFF; CDR3 DNA: TGTGCCATCAGTCCACAGGCACAGAACACTGAAGCTTTCTTT
J gene: TRBJ2-7; D gene: .; clone size: .; V gene: TRBV6-5; CDR3 protein: CASRTGISYEQYF; CDR3 DNA: TGTGCCAGCAGGACAGGTATCTCCTACGAGCAGTACTTC
J gene: TRBJ2-1; D gene: TRBD2; clone size: once; V gene: TRBV4-1; CDR3 protein: CASSPPTGTSGRAKEQFF; CDR3 DNA: TGCGCCAGCAGCCCCCCCACCGGGACTAGCGGGAGGGCCAAGGAGCAGTTCTTC
J gene: TRBJ1-1; D gene: TRBD1; clone size: .; V gene: TRBV9; CDR3 protein: CASSVDRQGNTEAFF; CDR3 DNA: TGTGCCAGCAGCGTAGACCGACAGGGAAACACTGAAGCTTTCTTT
J gene: TRBJ1-1; D gene: TRBD1; clone size: .; V gene: TRBV28; CDR3 protein: CASRNAGTAEAFF; CDR3 DNA: TGTGCCAGCAGAAACGCCGGGACAGCTGAAGCTTTCTTT
J gene: TRBJ2-2; D gene: .; clone size: .; V gene: TRBV10-3; CDR3 protein: CAIRVSLTGELFF; CDR3 DNA: TGTGCCATCCGGGTTAGTCTCACCGGGGAGCTGTTTTTT
J gene: TRBJ1-2; D gene: .; clone size: .; V gene: TRBV20-1; CDR3 protein: CSARRGGGYTF; CDR3 DNA: TGCAGTGCTAGAAGGGGTGGGGGCTACACCTTC
J gene: TRBJ2-7; D gene: TRBD2; clone size: .; V gene: TRBV4-1; CDR3 protein: CTSSHSDRVREGRHEQYF; CDR3 DNA: TGCACCAGCAGCCACTCCGATCGTGTGCGGGAGGGCCGTCACGAGCAGTACTTC
J gene: TRBJ1-1; D gene: .; clone size: .; V gene: TRBV7-2; CDR3 protein: CASSFTGNTEAFF; CDR3 DNA: TGTGCCAGCAGCTTCACAGGGAACACTGAAGCTTTCTTT
J gene: TRBJ2-5; D gene: .; clone size: .; V gene: TRBV29-1; CDR3 protein: CSVDRDNPGETQYF; CDR3 DNA: TGCAGCGTGGATCGGGACAACCCCGGGGAGACCCAGTACTTC
J gene: TRBJ2-7; D gene: .; clone size: .; V gene: TRBV28; CDR3 protein: CASSEGTYEQYF; CDR3 DNA: TGTGCCAGCAGCGAGGGTACGTACGAGCAGTACTTC
J gene: TRBJ2-5; D gene: TRBD1; clone size: .; V gene: TRBV6-5; CDR3 protein: CASSRQGNQETQYF; CDR3 DNA: TGTGCCAGCAGCCGACAGGGCAACCAAGAGACCCAGTACTTC
J gene: TRBJ1-5; D gene: TRBD1; clone size: .; V gene: TRBV28; CDR3 protein: CASSLDRAHQPQHF; CDR3 DNA: TGTGCCAGCTCGCTCGACAGGGCACATCAGCCCCAGCATTTT
J gene: TRBJ2-2; D gene: .; clone size: .; V gene: TRBV9; CDR3 protein: CASSVAVGELFF; CDR3 DNA: TGTGCCAGCAGCGTAGCTGTCGGGGAGCTGTTTTTT
J gene: TRBJ1-1; D gene: .; clone size: .; V gene: TRBV5-6; CDR3 protein: CASSLGQALRRTEAFF; CDR3 DNA: TGTGCCAGCAGCTTGGGACAGGCGCTAAGAAGGACTGAAGCTTTCTTT
J gene: TRBJ1-4; D gene: TRBD1; clone size: .; V gene: TRBV27; CDR3 protein: CASRSGTGGEKLFF; CDR3 DNA: TGTGCCAGCAGATCCGGGACAGGGGGTGAAAAACTGTTTTTT